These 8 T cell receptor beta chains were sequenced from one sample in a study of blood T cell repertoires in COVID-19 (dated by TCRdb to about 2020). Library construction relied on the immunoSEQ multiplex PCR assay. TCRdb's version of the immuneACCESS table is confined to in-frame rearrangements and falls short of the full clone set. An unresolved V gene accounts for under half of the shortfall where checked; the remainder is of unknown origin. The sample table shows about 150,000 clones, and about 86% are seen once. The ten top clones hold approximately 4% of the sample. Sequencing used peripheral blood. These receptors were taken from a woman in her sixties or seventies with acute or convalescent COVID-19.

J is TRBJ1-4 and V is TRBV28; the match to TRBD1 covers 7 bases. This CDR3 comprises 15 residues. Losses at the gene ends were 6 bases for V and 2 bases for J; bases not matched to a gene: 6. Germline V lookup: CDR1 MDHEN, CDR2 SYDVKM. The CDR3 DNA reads TGTGCCAGCAGGATCGCGACAGGGACTAATGAAAAACTGTTTTTT. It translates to CASRIATGTNEKLFF.

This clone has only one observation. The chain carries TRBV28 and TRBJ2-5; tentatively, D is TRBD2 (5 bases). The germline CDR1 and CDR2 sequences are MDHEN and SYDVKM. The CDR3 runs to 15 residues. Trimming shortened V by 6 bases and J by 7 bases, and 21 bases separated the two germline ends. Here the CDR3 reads CASRPPSSSAGTQYF. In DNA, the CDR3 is TGTGCCAGCAGACCCCCTAGCTCGTCGGCGGGGACCCAGTACTTC.

The CDR3 DNA reads TGTGCCAGTAGCCGACAGGGTTTCGATGGCTACACCTTC. Translated, it gives CASSRQGFDGYTF. J is TRBJ1-2 and V is TRBV19; 7 bases map to TRBD1. V was pared by 6 bases and J by 6 bases, with 7 bases of the junction left unmatched. CDR3 size: 13 residues. Germline V lookup: CDR1 LNHDA, CDR2 SQIVND (reference sequence).

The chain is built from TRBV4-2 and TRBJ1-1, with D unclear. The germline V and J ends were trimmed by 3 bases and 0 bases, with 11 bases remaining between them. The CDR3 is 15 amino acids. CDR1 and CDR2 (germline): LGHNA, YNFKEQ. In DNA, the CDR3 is TGTGCCAGCAGCCAGGCTCAACAGTTGAACACTGAAGCTTTCTTT. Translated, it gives CASSQAQQLNTEAFF.

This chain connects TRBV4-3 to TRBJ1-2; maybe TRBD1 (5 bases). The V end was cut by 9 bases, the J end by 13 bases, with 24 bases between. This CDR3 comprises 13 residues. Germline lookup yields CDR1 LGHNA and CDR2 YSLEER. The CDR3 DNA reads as TGCGCCAGTGCATCGGTTCAGGGTCGTGAGGCCACCTTC. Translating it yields CASASVQGREATF.

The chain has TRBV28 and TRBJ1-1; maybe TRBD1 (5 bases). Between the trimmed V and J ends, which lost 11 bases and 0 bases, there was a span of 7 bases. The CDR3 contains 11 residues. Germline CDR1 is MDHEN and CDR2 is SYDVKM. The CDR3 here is CASGVNTEAFF. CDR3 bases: TGTGCCTCGGGGGTGAACACTGAAGCTTTCTTT. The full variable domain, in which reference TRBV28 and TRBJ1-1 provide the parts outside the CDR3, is DVKVTQSSRYLVKRTGEKVFLECVQDMDHENMFWYRQDPGLGLRLIYFSYDVKMKEKGDIPEGYSVSREKKERFSLILESASTNQTSMYLCASGVNTEAFFGQGTRLTVV.

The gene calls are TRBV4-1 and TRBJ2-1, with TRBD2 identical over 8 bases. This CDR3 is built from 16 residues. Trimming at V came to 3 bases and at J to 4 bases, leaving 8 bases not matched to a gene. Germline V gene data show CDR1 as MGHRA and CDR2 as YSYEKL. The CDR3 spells CASSQGAGVGYNEQFF. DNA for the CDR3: TGCGCCAGCAGCCAGGGAGCGGGAGTTGGGTACAATGAGCAGTTCTTC.

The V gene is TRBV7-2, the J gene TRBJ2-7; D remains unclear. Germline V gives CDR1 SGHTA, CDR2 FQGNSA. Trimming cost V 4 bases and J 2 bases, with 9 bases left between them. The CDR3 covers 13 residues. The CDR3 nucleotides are TGTGCCAGCAGCTCTTCAAGAGCCTACGAGCAGTACTTC. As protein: CASSSSRAYEQYF.